The 4 T cell receptor beta chains in this list originate from one sample, sequenced in a study of blood T cell repertoires in COVID-19. Sequencing was performed with immunoSEQ multiplex PCR; in TCRdb, only in-frame clones are kept and a portion is missing. This repertoire shows some 39,000 clones, 90% found once; its top ten account for 5% to 6%. Sequenced: peripheral blood. The receptors were gathered from a human donor in a cohort sampled during active COVID-19.

CDR3 loop: CASSDRLAAGTGELFF. DNA for the CDR3: TGTGCCAGCAGCGATCGACTAGCGGCTGGGACCGGGGAGCTGTTTTTT. The chain has TRBV7-9 and TRBJ2-2, with TRBD2 matching 9 bases. Germline trimming cut 5 bases from V and 5 bases from J; bases unmatched to any gene: 9. The germline CDR1 and CDR2 sequences are SEHNR and FQNEAQ (reference sequence). The length of the CDR3 is 16 residues.

The rearrangement joins TRBV12-3 or TRBV12-4 to TRBJ2-7; D remains unclear. The CDR3 totals 13 residues. Trimming took off 3 bases at V and 1 base at J, with 7 bases between the two ends. DNA for the CDR3: TGTGCCAGCAGTTTCGGCAGGTCCTACGAGCAGTACTTC. This translates into CASSFGRSYEQYF.

This clone was picked up one time. The chain is built from TRBV9 and TRBJ2-2; D is unresolved. From germline, CDR1 is SGDLS and CDR2 YYNGEE. V was clipped by 2 bases and J by 5 bases, with 7 bases between them. The CDR3 totals 13 residues. The CDR3 loop reads CASSVPGTGELFF. CDR3 nucleotides: TGTGCCAGCAGCGTTCCGGGTACCGGGGAGCTGTTTTTT.

The chain links TRBV9 to TRBJ2-3; maybe TRBD1 (6 bases). The germline V gene encodes CDR1 SGDLS and CDR2 YYNGEE. The CDR3 runs to 15 residues. Trimming took off 3 bases at V and 2 bases at J, with 13 bases between the two ends. The CDR3 reads CASSGRTALTDTQYF. CDR3 DNA sequence: TGTGCCAGCAGCGGACGGACAGCCCTCACAGATACGCAGTATTTT.